This T cell receptor beta chain was observed in a study of blood T cell repertoires in COVID-19 (dated by TCRdb to about 2020). With respect to the entire study: Collaborator samples came from the United States, Italy and Spain and covered acute and convalescent phases of COVID-19. Subjects who had been exposed to COVID-19, were actively infected with it, or had recovered from it provided the deeply sampled blood TCRbeta repertoires that made up the dataset. The material from the prospective study consisted of cDNA or gDNA derived from T cells, B-cell-depleted T cells, or PBMCs. A freely available public database, intended as a resource for researchers studying the immune response to SARS-CoV-2, is where the repertoires were released. The sample metadata nearly always contained a de-identified subject ID, COVID-19 status, age in years and sex. The samples were drawn from two sources: the first 160 participants of the ongoing ImmuneRACE study, and some 1,300 subjects contributed by 6 global collaborators. Where available, HLA class I and class II types were taken from metadata supplied by the sample provider and were not determined by assay-based typing. Overall results and qualifications from the work: How much clinical and demographic metadata was included differed by source and by participant, and the metadata was provided uncurated.

TCRbeta CDR3 regions were amplified from genomic DNA using the immunoSEQ Assay, a bias-controlled multiplex PCR. Under the source paper's analysis protocol: Within the assay, amplification of reference gene primers was used to estimate how many nucleated cells each sample contained. To quantify the absolute abundance of each unique TCRbeta CDR3 rearrangement, sequence reads were collapsed and filtered. For each sample, productive Simpson clonality was calculated by taking the square root of Simpson's diversity index across productive rearrangements. TCRdb took over this immuneACCESS table, retaining in-frame rearrangements with V and J assigned. Such tables are incomplete; in checked studies, under half of the missing clones stem from an unresolved V gene, and the remainder is unexplained. V and J calls and clone size are given by that table; D and trimming were obtained from the DNA. The sample includes roughly 200,000 clones, with 87% observed a single time. The biggest ten clones account for about a fifth of the sample.

Each collaborating institution followed its own protocols to collect whole blood in K2EDTA tubes. For TCRbeta analysis, collaborator samples were shipped as frozen whole blood, as isolated PBMCs, or as DNA extracted from either sample type. CDR3 length: 11 amino acids, cysteine to phenylalanine. Just the 33-base CDR3 DNA is kept, in frame starting at base 1. V gives up 5 bases and J gives up 8 bases, and the segment between their germline ends measures 8 bases. CDR1 and CDR2, per the germline V gene, are SGHRS and YFSETQ. As regards this clone: Its antigen remains undetermined. No much larger clonotype is one base removed from it; base qualities were not supplied.

The sequence was obtained from a man in his sixties with active or convalescent COVID-19. This chain is built from TRBV5-1 and TRBJ2-1, with the D segment identity uncertain. Sequencing was carried out using peripheral blood. Here the CDR3 is given as CASRLVDEQFF. The DNA sequence is TGCGCCAGCAGACTCGTCGATGAGCAGTTCTTC.